This TCR beta chain derives from a study of blood T cells in healthy people across ages. Next came a second PCR, run for about 6 to 12 cycles, which used a sample-barcoded 5' primer along with a J-beta primer mix. TCRdb itself ran the 5' RACE reads through MiXCR, one entry per CDR3 protein. The table includes about 1.6 million distinct CDR3 sequences, about 35% detected once. Overall study results and limits: Nothing was known about donor CMV status, and this possibly confounded expanded clonotype changes.

On this clonotype itself: What it binds is not known.

Germline loops: CDR1 SGHTA, CDR2 FQGTGA. J lost 12 bases, V lost 5 bases, and 11 bases had no gene match. The CDR3 extends over 13 amino acids. The receptor was isolated from a woman younger than 45 in good health. The material sequenced was blood. The genes are TRBV7-3 and TRBJ1-2, with TRBD1 identical over 8 bases. The CDR3 DNA follows: TGTGCCAGCAGCCCGACAGGGGCGCACGGCCACACCTTC. Its protein product is CASSPTGAHGHTF.